The entry below gives a single TCR beta chain sequence along with its context. Its specificity is not known. In the PCR, 60 Vbeta and 13 Jbeta primers were used. Sequenced by immunoSEQ multiplex PCR; TCRdb stores in-frame clones only, minus some. The table shows roughly 100,000 clones, with 70% occurring only once. This specimen comes from a study of cytomegalovirus exposure and HLA in healthy donors. Study conclusions and caveats: TCR beta V- and J-gene trimming was later associated with a missense DCLRE1C variant. Equally common other TCR beta chains were less clonally expanded than HLA-associated ones, a later analysis found. 87-base-pair reads could not separate some V segments, including TRBV6-2 and TRBV6-3.

Germline V gene data show CDR1 as SQVTM and CDR2 as ANQGSEA. This CDR3 region has 14 residues. V lost 6 bases, J lost 4 bases, and 18 bases lay in between. J is TRBJ1-2 and V is TRBV29-1; D may be TRBD1 (5 bases). The origin of this receptor is a middle-aged man in good health and CMV-seropositive. The sample consisted of PBMCs. The CDR3 loop is CSVGPRATGYGYTF. The DNA of the CDR3 is TGCAGCGTGGGGCCCCGGGCCACGGGCTATGGCTACACCTTC.